One and the same sample provided the 10 T cell receptor beta chains below, sequenced in a study of vaccination and CD4 T cells after COVID-19. Scientists ran DNA taken from cultured CD4+ T cells through the Oncomine TCR Beta short-read assay for sequencing. TCRdb re-called the PCR reads through MiXCR, storing one row per CDR3 protein. The sample lists fewer than 25,000 distinct CDR3 sequences, roughly two fifths occurring once. Time point indicated: late sampling 161 to 241 days after vaccination in a few convalescent patients. Treatment reported: approximately nine-day PBMC culture with coronavirus spike peptide pools or control peptides (ViraFEST assay). No cognate antigen is known for these TCRs. Material: CD4+ T cells from blood, cultured in vitro, obtained about 7 months after SARS-CoV-2 vaccination. These receptors all stem from a human donor who had recovered from COVID-19.

The chain employs TRBV7-9 and TRBJ2-1; the D is unclear. This CDR3 spans 16 amino acids. Germline CDR1 is SEHNR and CDR2 is FQNEAQ (reference sequence). V lost 4 bases and J lost 8, with 21 bases in between. CDR3 loop: CASSSVGKDVFHEQFF. DNA for the CDR3: TGTGCCAGCAGCTCAGTGGGGAAAGACGTCTTCCATGAGCAGTTCTTC.

The chain uses TRBV27 and TRBJ1-3; D ambiguous. Between the trimmed V and J ends, which lost 10 bases and 4 bases, there was a span of 14 bases. The CDR3 loop spans 13 amino acids. Per germline, CDR1 MNHEY and CDR2 SMNVEV (reference sequence). The CDR3: CATAAEYGNTIYF. CDR3 nucleotide sequence: TGTGCCACCGCCGCGGAATACGGAAACACCATATATTTT.

This clonotype has more than one count but fewer than ten. The rearrangement uses TRBV27 and TRBJ1-6; unclear D gene. The CDR3 covers 13 residues. The V gene lost 5 bases and the J gene lost 7 bases, with 9 bases spanning the gap. Germline CDR1 MNHEY, CDR2 SMNVEV (reference sequence). The CDR3 region is CASSLNANSPLHF. CDR3 bases: TGTGCCAGCAGTCTTAACGCGAATTCACCCCTCCACTTT.

This clonotype was counted between two and nine times. The V gene is TRBV15, the J gene TRBJ2-5; either TRBD1 or TRBD2 may fit D (5 bases each). From germline, CDR1 is LNHNV and CDR2 YYDKDF (reference sequence). Trimming removed 0 bases from V and 9 bases from J, with 20 bases in between. This CDR3 has 16 residues. CDR3 residues: CATSRDLGVASGSQYF. For the CDR3, the DNA is TGTGCCACCAGCAGAGATCTAGGGGTCGCCTCGGGGTCCCAGTACTTC.

The chain has TRBV7-2 and TRBJ2-7; 8 positions match TRBD1. The CDR3 sequence is 14 residues long. Germline CDR1 is SGHTA and CDR2 is FQGNSA. V lost 5 bases, J lost 4 bases, and 7 bases stayed unmatched. Here the CDR3 reads CASSDRQGLYEQYF. The CDR3 region has the DNA TGTGCCAGCAGCGACCGACAGGGGTTGTACGAGCAGTACTTC. Full variable domain (remainder filled in from reference TRBV7-2 and TRBJ2-7): GAGVSQSPSNKVTEKGKDVELRCDPISGHTALYWYRQSLGQGLEFLIYFQGNSAPDKSGLPSDRFSAERTGGSVSTLTIQRTQQEDSAVYLCASSDRQGLYEQYFGPGTRLTVT.

This chain uses TRBV11-1 with TRBJ1-6, with D possibly TRBD1 on 6 matching bases. The length of the CDR3 is 12 residues. Germline values: CDR1 SGHAT, CDR2 FQDESV (reference sequence). Trimming removed 3 bases at V and 10 bases at J, with 7 bases between. The CDR3 loop reads CASSFRGSPLHF. DNA for the CDR3: TGTGCCAGCAGCTTCAGGGGATCACCCCTCCACTTT.

The chain uses TRBV5-4 and TRBJ2-5, with 8 bases fitting TRBD1. V lost 0 bases to trimming and J lost 4 bases; unmatched junction nucleotides: 5. The germline CDR1 and CDR2 sequences are SGHNT and YYREEE (reference sequence). The CDR3 runs 15 residues. The CDR3 protein is CASSLGDRRPETQYF. Here the CDR3 DNA reads TGTGCCAGCAGCTTGGGGGACAGGAGACCAGAGACCCAGTACTTC.

This chain joins TRBV20-1 and TRBJ1-5; 8 bases match TRBD1. V gave up 4 bases and J gave up 6 bases; unmatched junction bases: 11. This CDR3 has 15 amino acids. Germline lookup yields CDR1 DFQATT and CDR2 SNEGSKA (reference sequence). The CDR3 bases are TGCAGTGCTAAGGTTTGGGCAGGGGGCTTTCAGCCCCAGCATTTT. Amino acid sequence: CSAKVWAGGFQPQHF.

In this sample, this clonotype turned up once. The V gene is TRBV28, the J gene TRBJ2-5, with 8 bases matching TRBD1. CDR1 is MDHEN, CDR2 SYDVKM, per germline. This CDR3 is built from 15 residues. V shed 5 bases and J 5 bases; nucleotides not matched to a gene: 10. The CDR3 region is CASSPPGGVGETQYF. The CDR3 nucleotides read TGTGCCAGCAGTCCTCCAGGGGGCGTCGGGGAGACCCAGTACTTC. Drawing the rest from reference TRBV28 and TRBJ2-5, the complete variable domain is DVKVTQSSRYLVKRTGEKVFLECVQDMDHENMFWYRQDPGLGLRLIYFSYDVKMKEKGDIPEGYSVSREKKERFSLILESASTNQTSMYLCASSPPGGVGETQYFGPGTRLLVL.

The sample holds a few counts of this clonotype. The chain recombines TRBV7-2 with TRBJ1-2; tentative D call: TRBD1 (5 bases). Germline lookup yields CDR1 SGHTA and CDR2 FQGNSA. The CDR3 is made up of 12 amino acids. V lost 5 bases to trimming and J lost 5 bases, with 9 bases between them. Here the CDR3 DNA reads TGTGCCAGCAGCAACCAGGGTTATGGCTACACCTTC. Its protein is CASSNQGYGYTF. The entire variable domain, with the rest obtained from reference TRBV7-2 and TRBJ1-2, is as follows: GAGVSQSPSNKVTEKGKDVELRCDPISGHTALYWYRQSLGQGLEFLIYFQGNSAPDKSGLPSDRFSAERTGGSVSTLTIQRTQQEDSAVYLCASSNQGYGYTFGSGTRLTVV.